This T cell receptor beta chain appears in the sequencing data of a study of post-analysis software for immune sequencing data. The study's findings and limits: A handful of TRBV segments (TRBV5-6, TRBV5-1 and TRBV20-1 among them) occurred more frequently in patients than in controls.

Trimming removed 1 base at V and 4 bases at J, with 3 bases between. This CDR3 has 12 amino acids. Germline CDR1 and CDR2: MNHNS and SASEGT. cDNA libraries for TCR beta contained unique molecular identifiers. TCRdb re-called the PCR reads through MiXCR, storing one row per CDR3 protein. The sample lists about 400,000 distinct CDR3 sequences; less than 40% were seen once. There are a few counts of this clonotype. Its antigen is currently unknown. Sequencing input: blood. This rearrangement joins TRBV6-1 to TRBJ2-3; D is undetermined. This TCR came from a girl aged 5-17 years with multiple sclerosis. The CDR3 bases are TGTGCCAGCAGTGAAGGGGCAGATACGCAGTATTTT. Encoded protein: CASSEGADTQYF.